The clone carrying this T cell receptor beta chain showed up many times. TCRdb ran MiXCR on the 5' RACE reads and lists one entry per CDR3 protein. The table has tens of thousands of distinct CDR3 sequences, about 5% seen once. The sample comes from a study of neurological immune-mediated disorders. The CDR3 consists of 14 residues. The germline V and J ends were trimmed by 5 bases and 6 bases, with 13 bases remaining between them. Germline CDR1 reads SGHTA; CDR2 reads FQGTGA. The rearrangement joins TRBV7-3 to TRBJ2-2, with a possible D match to TRBD2 (5 bases). Sequencing was carried out using PBMCs. This receptor was identified in a woman in her thirties with multiple sclerosis. The CDR3 nucleotides are TGTGCCAGCAGCCCAACGGCCGGGGCCGGGGAGCTGTTTTTT. Encoded protein: CASSPTAGAGELFF.